This TCR beta chain was sequenced during a study of cytomegalovirus exposure and HLA in healthy donors. This clone was detected a few times. No antigen is known for it. The CDR3 has 12 residues. CDR1 and CDR2 from the germline V gene are GTSNPN and SVGIG (reference sequence). Trimming pared 4 bases from V and 8 bases from J, leaving 12 bases between. General study results and limits: Later analysis suggested most CMV-associated TCR beta chains were HLA-restricted. In a later analysis, TCR beta V- and J-gene trimming showed a link to a missense DCLRE1C variant. Presence/absence analyses took donor sequencing depth as roughly uniform.

It was with 60 Vbeta and 13 Jbeta primers that the PCR ran. Per the study methods: Around 10 million of the 80 million or so unique TCR beta chains counted in a later analysis were shared. Method: immunoSEQ multiplex PCR; TCRdb's copy keeps in-frame clones and lacks some. That table supplies the V and J calls and clone size; D and trimming were determined from the DNA. The table lists about 160,000 clones, over 70% of them singletons. This clonotype was sampled from a woman aged 25 to 39 in good health and CMV-seronegative. The J gene is TRBJ2-1, the V gene TRBV30; weak D call: TRBD1 (6 bases). The sample consisted of PBMCs. The DNA of the CDR3 is TGTGCCTGGACAGGGGATATGTATGAGCAGTTCTTC. This sequence encodes CAWTGDMYEQFF.